The 10 T cell receptor beta chains below all came from one sample that was sequenced in a study of CD8 T cells in Susac syndrome. RNA, at about 0.5 to 1 ug, was reverse transcribed with random hexamers. TCRdb called the immunoSEQ multiplex PCR reads again in MiXCR, with one record for every CDR3 protein. The sample comprises about 120,000 distinct CDR3 sequences, 90% to 95% of which are singletons, and just over 0.095% rests with the top ten. Input material: CD4+ T cells from PBMCs. These receptor sequences come from a human donor in good health.

The chain has TRBV5-1 and TRBJ2-7, with D possibly matching TRBD1 (6 bases). V lost 1 base and J lost 6, with 14 bases in between. This CDR3 spans 14 amino acids. The germline V gene encodes CDR1 SGHRS and CDR2 YFSETQ. CDR3 protein: CASSLRTQGSEQYF. DNA for the CDR3: TGCGCCAGCAGCTTGAGGACCCAGGGGAGCGAGCAGTACTTC.

CDR3 region: CASSQSGGPINEQFF. DNA of the CDR3: TGCGCCAGCAGTCAATCTGGGGGGCCCATCAATGAGCAGTTCTTC. V and J are TRBV23-1 and TRBJ2-1, with D perhaps being TRBD1 or TRBD2 (6 bases each). TRBV23-1 is assigned to the ORF class and has an uncertain function. The V end lost 0 bases, the J end lost 6 bases, and 12 bases lay between the germline ends. The CDR3 contains 15 residues.

This chain uses TRBV5-1 with TRBJ1-2, with a possible D match to TRBD1 (6 bases). CDR3 length: 15 amino acids. V was pared by 0 bases and J by 3 bases, with 12 bases between. The germline CDR1 and CDR2 sequences are SGHRS and YFSETQ. The chain's CDR3 is CASSLEGGLDYGYTF. CDR3 sequence (DNA): TGCGCCAGCAGCTTGGAGGGGGGGCTGGACTATGGCTACACCTTC.

The rearrangement links TRBV2 to TRBJ2-7, with TRBD2 matching over 11 bases. Germline V CDR1 and CDR2: SNHLY, FYNNEI. J gave up 6 bases and V 2 bases, and 6 bases lay outside the gene matches. The length of the CDR3 is 15 residues. The CDR3 DNA is TGTGCCAGCAGTGAACTCGGACTAGCGGGTGGCGAGCAGTACTTC. This gives the protein CASSELGLAGGEQYF.

The rearrangement uses TRBV3-1 and TRBJ2-1; 10 positions match TRBD2. V lost 2 bases, J lost 9 bases, and 13 bases stayed unmatched. Germline-derived CDR1 and CDR2 are LGHDT and YNNKEL (reference sequence). The CDR3 spans 17 residues. CDR3 in DNA: TGTGCCAGCAGCCAACTCAGTGGGCTAGCGGGAGAAGGTGAGCAGTTCTTC. This codes for CASSQLSGLAGEGEQFF.

The J gene is TRBJ2-1, the V gene TRBV2; tentatively, D is TRBD2 (6 bases). Germline values: CDR1 SNHLY, CDR2 FYNNEI. V lost 4 bases to trimming and J lost 3 bases, with 10 bases between them. The CDR3 spans 14 residues. The CDR3 protein is CASSGEDYYNEQFF. CDR3 coding DNA: TGTGCCAGCAGTGGAGAGGACTACTACAATGAGCAGTTCTTC.

V gene TRBV3-1 combines with J gene TRBJ2-7; 9 bases align to TRBD2. The J segment lost 0 bases and the V segment lost 3 bases, leaving 3 bases of the junction unmatched. Germline CDR1 reads LGHDT; CDR2 reads YNNKEL (reference sequence). The length of the CDR3 is 15 residues. The CDR3 DNA is TGTGCCAGCAGCCATGCTAGCGGGGCCTCCTACGAGCAGTACTTC. Protein product: CASSHASGASYEQYF.

The genes are TRBV28 and TRBJ2-1, with TRBD2 matching over 11 bases. This CDR3 is built from 16 residues. V was clipped by 5 bases and J by 4 bases; unmatched bases: 7. CDR1 MDHEN and CDR2 SYDVKM come from the germline V gene. CDR3 loop: CASSGLGLAAYNEQFF. CDR3 DNA sequence: TGTGCCAGCAGTGGATTGGGACTAGCGGCTTACAATGAGCAGTTCTTC.

V and J are TRBV20-1 and TRBJ2-7, with D unresolved. Per germline, CDR1 DFQATT and CDR2 SNEGSKA (reference sequence). The CDR3 extends over 13 amino acids. Trimming shortened V by 6 bases and J by 6 bases, and 18 bases separated the two germline ends. CDR3 protein: CSATTAAPGEQYF. The DNA for the CDR3 is TGCAGTGCCACGACGGCGGCACCGGGCGAGCAGTACTTC.

The genes are TRBV4-3 and TRBJ2-5, with TRBD2 matching 8 bases. The germline gives CDR1 LGHNA, CDR2 YSLEER. The trim removed 0 bases at V and 5 bases at J, leaving 5 bases unmatched. This CDR3 is 15 amino acids long. The CDR3 is CASSQDRGRIETQYF. The CDR3 nucleotides read TGCGCCAGCAGCCAAGATCGCGGGAGGATTGAGACCCAGTACTTC.